This TCR beta chain was documented in a study of cytotoxic CD8 clonotypes in ibrutinib-treated CLL (dated by TCRdb to the early 2020s). Context from the whole study: The cohort included roughly 15 treatment-naive and fewer than 12 relapsed/refractory patients; approximately 17 were IGHV unmutated. Responses were partial in roughly 24 patients and complete in 2; after median about 63 months follow-up, about 14 stayed in remission and some twelve progressed. The response samples were drawn at a median of around eleven months into treatment, with a range of roughly 6 to 36 months. Samples averaged approximately 260,000 productive templates and approximately 100,000 productive rearrangements. Cryopreserved peripheral blood mononuclear cells were obtained prior to treatment, at the time of response, and at either disease progression or sustained remission. Every remission and progressive disease sample was obtained while ibrutinib was still being received by the patients. Of the roughly 86 people in the trial, about 25 had longitudinal samples available. On the study overall, not on this receptor specifically: Lymph node repertoires were not examined, and the timing of sampling was not matched between patients in sustained remission and those whose disease progressed. At baseline, clonality was higher than in age-matched healthy donors and showed a strong correlation with circulating CD8+ T-cell counts. Clonality increased at ibrutinib response, stayed stable in sustained remission, and fell back toward baseline at progression. Public clonotypes were found to be uncommon and were observed to contract or remain stable during treatment; the increase in clonality was shown to reflect expansion of private clonotypes at ibrutinib response.

Turning to this clone: The clone's antigen remains unknown. One base away there is no much larger clone; base qualities are not given.

The time point label, as the study defines it: about a year on ibrutinib. For TCR beta library preparation, roughly 2.1 micrograms of genomic DNA was extracted from cryopreserved PBMCs. Longitudinal blood samples from CLL patients on ibrutinib monotherapy underwent high-throughput TCR beta sequencing. The patients took part in an open-label, single-center phase 2 trial of ibrutinib monotherapy. A MiSeq instrument was used for deep resolution sequencing, which targeted depths ranging from 1 in 1 million up to 1 in 200,000 T cells, with coverage averaging 10x for each clonotype. The immunoSEQ hsTCRB Kit was used to generate TCR beta libraries. Turning to the authors' computational methods: The data were analyzed with ImmunoSEQ Analyzer and ImmunoSEQ Data Assistant, and V, D and J gene assignments followed IMGT definitions. Clonality, which ranges from 0 to 1, was calculated as one minus the normalized Shannon entropy of productive rearrangement frequencies. Only overrepresented clonotypes making up at least 0.05% of each patient's repertoire were included in the public clonotype analysis. Repertoires from more than ten age-matched healthy donors in immuneACCESS were used as clonality controls. This is the immuneACCESS table as TCRdb keeps it, with only in-frame sequences that have V and J called. A part of the clones is gone; compared with another copy, unresolved V genes explain less than half, and the rest is unexplained. That table gives V, J and clone size, and the DNA gave D and trimming. This sample gives over 200,000 clones in total; about three quarters of them show up just once. The top ten constitute over 5.5% of the sample.

This sample comprised PBMCs, obtained after 12 months of ibrutinib treatment. The clonotype originates from a human donor with chronic lymphocytic leukemia.

The CDR3 region has the sequence CASSQAGGPRETQYF. The DNA sequence reads TGTGCCAGCAGCCAAGCGGGGGGGCCTCGGGAGACCCAGTACTTC. The chain is assembled from TRBV7-7 and TRBJ2-5, and 10 junctional nucleotides match TRBD2. The germline V and J ends show losses of 5 bases and 5 bases respectively, and no gene match explains 8 bases of the junction. The CDR3 numbers 15 residues from cysteine through phenylalanine. Only the CDR3 DNA stays, 45 bases, in frame from base 1. Taken from the germline V gene (reference sequence), the CDR1 and CDR2 loops are SSHAT and FNYEAQ.